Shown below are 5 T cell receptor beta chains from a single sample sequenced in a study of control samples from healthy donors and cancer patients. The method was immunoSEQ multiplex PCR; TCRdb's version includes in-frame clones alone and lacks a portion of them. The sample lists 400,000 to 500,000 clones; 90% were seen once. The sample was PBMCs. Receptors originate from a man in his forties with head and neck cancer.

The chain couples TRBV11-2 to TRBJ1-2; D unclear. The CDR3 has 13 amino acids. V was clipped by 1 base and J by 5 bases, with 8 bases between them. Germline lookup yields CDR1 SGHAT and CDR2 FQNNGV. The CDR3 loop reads CASSLAGKYGYTF. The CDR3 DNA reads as TGTGCCAGCAGCTTAGCGGGAAAGTATGGCTACACCTTC.

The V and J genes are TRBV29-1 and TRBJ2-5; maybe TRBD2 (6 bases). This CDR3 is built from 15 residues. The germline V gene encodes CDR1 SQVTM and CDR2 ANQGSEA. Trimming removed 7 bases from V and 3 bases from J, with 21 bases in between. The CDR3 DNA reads TGCAGCGCGGGACCCGGGTTGGGACTGGAAGAGACCCAGTACTTC. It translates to CSAGPGLGLEETQYF.

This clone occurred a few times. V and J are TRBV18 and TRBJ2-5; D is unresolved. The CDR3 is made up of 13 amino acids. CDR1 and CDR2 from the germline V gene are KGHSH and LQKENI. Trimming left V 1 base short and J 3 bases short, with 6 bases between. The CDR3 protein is CASSPRQKETQYF. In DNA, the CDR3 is TGTGCCAGCTCACCACGGCAGAAAGAGACCCAGTACTTC.

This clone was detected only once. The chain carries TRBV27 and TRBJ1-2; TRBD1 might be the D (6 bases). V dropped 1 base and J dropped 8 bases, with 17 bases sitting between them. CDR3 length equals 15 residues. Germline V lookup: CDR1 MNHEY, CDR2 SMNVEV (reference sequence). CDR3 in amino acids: CASSLFSGDLRGYTF. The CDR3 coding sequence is TGTGCCAGCAGTTTATTCTCAGGGGATTTGCGCGGCTACACCTTC.

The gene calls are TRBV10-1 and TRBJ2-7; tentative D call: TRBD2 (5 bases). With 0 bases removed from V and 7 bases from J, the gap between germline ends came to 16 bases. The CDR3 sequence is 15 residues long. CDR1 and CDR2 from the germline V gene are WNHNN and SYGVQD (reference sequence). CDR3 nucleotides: TGCGCCAGCAGTGAGTCGAGTTGGGAGAGGCGTGAGCAGTACTTC. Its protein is CASSESSWERREQYF.